The clone carrying this T cell receptor (beta chain) was detected only a few times. As yet, its antigen is unknown. Hyperthyroidism, newly diagnosed and lasting under 2 months, affected patients aged 18 to 65. Uncontrolled infection, other autoimmune disease, pregnancy or lactation disqualified patients from enrolment. The data originate from a study of T cells in Graves' hyperthyroidism and ophthalmopathy. The study's findings and limits: Ophthalmopathy and stable hyperthyroidism were separated by a 13 V-J model.

It was RNA transcripts that yielded the amplified TCR beta CDR3 regions. Primed by the HTBI set, a first-round RT-PCR was run on the TCR CDR3. TCRdb re-called the multiplex PCR reads through MiXCR, storing one row per CDR3 protein. The table includes under 400,000 distinct CDR3 sequences, about 20% detected once. The J segment lost 4 bases and the V segment lost 8 bases, leaving 1 base of the junction unmatched. The CDR3 runs to 13 residues. The receptor's source is a woman aged 50 to 60 with Graves' hyperthyroidism. This chain joins TRBV12-3 or TRBV12-4 and TRBJ2-1; TRBD2 matches at 11 bases. The specimen was blood. CDR3 nucleotide sequence: TGTGCCAGCCGGACTAGCGGGTACAATGAGCAGTTCTTC. Translating it yields CASRTSGYNEQFF.